This T cell receptor (beta chain) was identified in a study of blood T cell repertoires in COVID-19. Libraries were prepared by immunoSEQ multiplex PCR; TCRdb keeps only in-frame clonotypes and omits some of them. The sample has a few hundred thousand clones, roughly 89% seen once. Unmatched junction bases numbered 6, after V lost 0 bases and J lost 8 bases. CDR1 and CDR2 from the germline V gene are SGDLS and YYNGEE. CDR3 length equals 14 residues. The sequenced sample was peripheral blood. The chain couples TRBV9 to TRBJ2-3; 7 bases align to TRBD2. This sequence was found in a woman aged 40 to 50 who had recovered from COVID-19. The CDR3 sequence is CASSVAASGTTQYF. The CDR3 DNA follows: TGTGCCAGCAGCGTAGCAGCTAGCGGAACTACGCAGTATTTT. Looking up the rest from reference TRBV9 and TRBJ2-3 gives the full variable domain: DSGVTQTPKHLITATGQRVTLRCSPRSGDLSVYWYQQSLDQGLQFLIQYYNGEERAKGNILERFSAQQFPDLHSELNLSSLELGDSALYFCASSVAASGTTQYFGPGTRLTVL.